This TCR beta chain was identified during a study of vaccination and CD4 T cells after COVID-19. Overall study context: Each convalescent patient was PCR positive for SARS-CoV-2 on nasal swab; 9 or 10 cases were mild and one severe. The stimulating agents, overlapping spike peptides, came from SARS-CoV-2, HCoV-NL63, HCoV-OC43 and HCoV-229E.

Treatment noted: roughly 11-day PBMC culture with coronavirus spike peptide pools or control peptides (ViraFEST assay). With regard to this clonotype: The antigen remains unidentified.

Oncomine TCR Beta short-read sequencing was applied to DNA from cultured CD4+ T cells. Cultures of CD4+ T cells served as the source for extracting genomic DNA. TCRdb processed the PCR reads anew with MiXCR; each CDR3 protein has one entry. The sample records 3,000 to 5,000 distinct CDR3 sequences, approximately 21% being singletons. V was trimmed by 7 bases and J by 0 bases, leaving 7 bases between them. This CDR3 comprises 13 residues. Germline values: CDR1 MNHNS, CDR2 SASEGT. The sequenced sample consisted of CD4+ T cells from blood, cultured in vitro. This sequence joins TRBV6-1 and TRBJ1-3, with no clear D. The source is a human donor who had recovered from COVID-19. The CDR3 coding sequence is TGTGCCAGCACCCCGAGCTCTGGAAACACCATATATTTT. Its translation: CASTPSSGNTIYF.